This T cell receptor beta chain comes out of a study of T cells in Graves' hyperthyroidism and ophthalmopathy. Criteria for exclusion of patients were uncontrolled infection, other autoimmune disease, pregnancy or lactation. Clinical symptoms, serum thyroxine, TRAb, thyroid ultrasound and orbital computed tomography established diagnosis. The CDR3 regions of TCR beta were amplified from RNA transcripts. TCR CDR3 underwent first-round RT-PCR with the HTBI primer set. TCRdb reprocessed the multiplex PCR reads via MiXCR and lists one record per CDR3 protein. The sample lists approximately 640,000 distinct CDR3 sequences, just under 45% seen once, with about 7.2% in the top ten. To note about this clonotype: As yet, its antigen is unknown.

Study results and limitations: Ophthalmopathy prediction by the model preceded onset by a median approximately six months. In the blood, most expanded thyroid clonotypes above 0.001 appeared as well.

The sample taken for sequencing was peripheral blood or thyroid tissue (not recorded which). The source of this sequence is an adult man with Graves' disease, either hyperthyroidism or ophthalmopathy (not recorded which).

The CDR3 DNA sequence: TGTGCCACCAGTTTGACAGGGGGAGCCATCACCTTC. Encoded protein: CATSLTGGAITF. The rearrangement uses TRBV24-1 and TRBJ1-2, with 9 bases identical to TRBD1. The CDR3 has 12 residues. Trimming at V came to 6 bases and at J to 13 bases, leaving 8 bases not matched to a gene. CDR1 and CDR2 from the germline V gene are KGHDR and SFDVKD.